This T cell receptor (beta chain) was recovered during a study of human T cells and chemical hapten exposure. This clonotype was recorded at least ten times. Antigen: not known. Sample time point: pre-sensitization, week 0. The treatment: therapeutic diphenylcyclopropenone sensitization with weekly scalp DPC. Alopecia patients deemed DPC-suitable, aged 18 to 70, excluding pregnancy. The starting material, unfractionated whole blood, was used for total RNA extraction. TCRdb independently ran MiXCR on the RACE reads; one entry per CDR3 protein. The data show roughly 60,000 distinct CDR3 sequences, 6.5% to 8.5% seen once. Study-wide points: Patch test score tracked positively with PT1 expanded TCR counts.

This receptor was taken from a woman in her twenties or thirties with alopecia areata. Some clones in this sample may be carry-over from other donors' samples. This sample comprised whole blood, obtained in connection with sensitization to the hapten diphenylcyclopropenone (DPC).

In DNA form, the CDR3 reads TGCGCCAGCAGCTCCGCTACAGGAGGGAACACTGAAGCTTTCTTT. This translates into CASSSATGGNTEAFF. This chain connects TRBV5-1 to TRBJ1-1, with a weak D call TRBD1 (5 bases). Germline CDR1 reads SGHRS; CDR2 reads YFSETQ. This CDR3 has 15 residues. With 3 bases removed from V and 1 base from J, the gap between germline ends came to 13 bases.